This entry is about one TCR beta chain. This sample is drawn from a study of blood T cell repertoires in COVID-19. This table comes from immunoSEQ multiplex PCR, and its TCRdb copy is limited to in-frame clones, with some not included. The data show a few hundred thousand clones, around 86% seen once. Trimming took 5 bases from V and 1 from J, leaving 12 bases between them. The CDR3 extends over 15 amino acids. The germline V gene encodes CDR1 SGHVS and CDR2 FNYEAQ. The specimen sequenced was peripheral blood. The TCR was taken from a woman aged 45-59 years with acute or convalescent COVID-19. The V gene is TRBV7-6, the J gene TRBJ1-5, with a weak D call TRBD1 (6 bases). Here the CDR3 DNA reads TGTGCCAGCAGCCCCAAAGGACAGAGCAATCAGCCCCAGCATTTT. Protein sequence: CASSPKGQSNQPQHF.